This T cell receptor beta chain was retrieved from a study of regulatory T cells in long-lasting Graves disease. The CDR3 totals 17 residues. Trimming removed 0 bases at V and 4 bases at J, with 16 bases between. The germline gives CDR1 SGHVS, CDR2 FNYEAQ. Time point meaning: newly diagnosed GD, antithyroid drugs for less than 3 months. The TCR library was made from RNA that had been extracted from PBMCs in TRIzol. In building TCR beta libraries, iRepertoire HTBI primers were used together with Arm-PCR of CDR3 regions. Each CDR3 protein is one row after TCRdb ran MiXCR on the multiplex PCR reads. The sample gives around 320,000 distinct CDR3 sequences, over 15% of which show up once; roughly 30% is in the top ten. This sample was also put to use in a study of T cells in Graves' hyperthyroidism and ophthalmopathy.

This TCR was recovered from a middle-aged man with Graves disease. V usage is TRBV7-6 and J usage is TRBJ2-1; possibly TRBD2 for D (5 bases). This specimen consisted of peripheral blood mononuclear cells (PBMCs), obtained at new diagnosis, from a patient treated with antithyroid drugs. As DNA, the CDR3 is TGTGCCAGCAGCTTAGCACTCGGGAAGTCGGCATACAATGAGCAGTTCTTC. Its protein product is CASSLALGKSAYNEQFF. Full variable domain (outside the CDR3, taken from reference TRBV7-6 and TRBJ2-1): GAGVSQSPRYKVTKRGQDVALRCDPISGHVSLYWYRQALGQGPEFLTYFNYEAQQDKSGLPNDRFSAERPEGSISTLTIQRTEQRDSAMYRCASSLALGKSAYNEQFFGPGTRLTVL.